These 30 T cell receptor beta chains were all obtained from the same sample, sequenced in a study of blood T cell repertoires in COVID-19. Produced via immunoSEQ multiplex PCR; TCRdb's table is partial and in-frame only. The data show a few hundred thousand clones, with roughly 91% seen just once and less than 9.5% held by the top ten. The sample taken for sequencing was PBMCs or T cells enriched from blood (not recorded which). The source of these receptors is a woman aged 25 to 45 who had recovered from COVID-19.

The genes are TRBV5-4 and TRBJ2-1, with TRBD2 matching 8 bases. With V trimmed by 1 base and J by 3 bases, 3 bases remained unmatched. This CDR3 region has 15 residues. The V gene's germline CDR1 is SGHNT and CDR2 YYREEE (reference sequence). CDR3 protein: CASSLSLAGYNEQFF. Written as DNA, the CDR3 is TGTGCCAGCAGCTTGTCCCTAGCGGGCTACAATGAGCAGTTCTTC.

The chain carries TRBV2 and TRBJ2-7, with D perhaps TRBD1 (6 bases). V was trimmed by 8 bases and J by 2 bases, leaving 13 bases between them. Germline lookup yields CDR1 SNHLY and CDR2 FYNNEI. The CDR3 runs to 13 residues. The CDR3: CASLTGTTYEQYF. The DNA of the CDR3 is TGTGCCAGCTTAACAGGGACGACCTACGAGCAGTACTTC. The variable domain in full, completed from reference TRBV2 and TRBJ2-7, reads EPEVTQTPSHQVTQMGQEVILRCVPISNHLYFYWYRQILGQKVEFLVSFYNNEISEKSEIFDDQFSVERPDGSNFTLKIRSTKLEDSAMYFCASLTGTTYEQYFGPGTRLTVT.

The gene calls are TRBV4-2 and TRBJ2-2; 9 positions agree with TRBD2. There are 17 residues in the CDR3. Germline assignment: CDR1 LGHNA and CDR2 YNFKEQ. V lost 4 bases, J lost 3 bases, and 9 bases stayed unmatched. CDR3 DNA sequence: TGTGCCAGCAGCCGCAACCGTGGGACTAGCCACACCGGGGAGCTGTTTTTT. This translates into CASSRNRGTSHTGELFF.

The genes are TRBV4-3 and TRBJ2-1; 7 nucleotides match TRBD2. The CDR3 has 17 residues. V lost 0 bases and J lost 6; bases outside the gene matches: 11. Germline CDR1 reads LGHNA; CDR2 reads YSLEER. The CDR3 protein is CASSQDGSGTSFNEQFF. The CDR3 region has the DNA TGCGCCAGCAGCCAAGACGGAAGCGGGACCTCTTTCAATGAGCAGTTCTTC.

This clone is a singleton in its sample. V usage is TRBV6-5 and J usage is TRBJ2-1, with a tentative D call TRBD2 (6 bases). In germline, CDR1 is MNHEY, CDR2 SVGAGI. The CDR3 contains 16 residues. V lost 0 bases and J 2 bases, leaving 11 bases between the germline ends. CDR3 sequence: CASSYSGTGAYNEQFF. CDR3 nucleotides: TGTGCCAGCAGTTACTCAGGGACTGGAGCCTACAATGAGCAGTTCTTC.

V and J are TRBV25-1 and TRBJ1-4; a possible D gene is TRBD1 (5 bases). The CDR3 spans 14 residues. Germline CDR1 reads MGHDK; CDR2 reads SYGVNS. The V end lost 2 bases, the J end lost 7 bases, and 11 bases lay between the germline ends. In DNA, the CDR3 is TGTGCCAGCAGTGAACTCGGACACCCTGAAAAACTGTTTTTT. Translating it yields CASSELGHPEKLFF.

CDR3 sequence: CASSEQPRSYNSPLHF. CDR3 DNA: TGTGCCAGCAGTGAACAACCGAGGTCCTATAATTCACCCCTCCACTTT. This chain uses TRBV6-4 with TRBJ1-6; no firm D call. V gave up 3 bases and J gave up 1 base, with 10 bases separating them. Germline values: CDR1 MRHNA, CDR2 SNTAGT. The CDR3 has 16 residues.

CDR3 in DNA: TGTGCCAGCAGCTCAGATCCGGCACTAGCCTTTTACCAAGATACGCAGTATTTT. It codes for CASSSDPALAFYQDTQYF. The gene calls are TRBV5-4 and TRBJ2-3, with a weak D call TRBD2 (6 bases). Per germline, CDR1 SGHNT and CDR2 YYREEE (reference sequence). V was shortened by 3 bases and J by 5 bases, with 25 bases between the two germline ends. The CDR3 consists of 18 residues.

The V and J genes are TRBV5-5 and TRBJ2-1, with D possibly TRBD1 on 6 matching bases. Looked up from germline, CDR1 is SGHKS and CDR2 is YYEKEE (reference sequence). V lost 4 bases, J lost 0 bases, and 11 bases lay in between. This CDR3 is built from 15 residues. The CDR3 sequence: CASSRDRSSYNEQFF. CDR3 sequence (DNA): TGTGCCAGCAGCCGCGACAGGAGCTCCTACAATGAGCAGTTCTTC.

This clone was seen only a few times. The CDR3 is CASSHAGGKEDEQYF. The CDR3 nucleotides are TGTGCCAGCAGCCACGCAGGGGGGAAAGAGGACGAGCAGTACTTC. This chain connects TRBV3-1 (or the pseudogene TRBV3-2) to TRBJ2-7; tentative D call: TRBD1 (7 bases). Germline lookup yields CDR1 LGHDT and CDR2 YNNKEL (reference sequence). This CDR3 is 15 amino acids long. V was pared by 3 bases and J by 5 bases, with 17 bases between.

This chain links TRBV9 with TRBJ2-2; D is ambiguous. Trimming took off 4 bases at V and 3 bases at J, with 4 bases between the two ends. Germline values: CDR1 SGDLS, CDR2 YYNGEE. The CDR3 spans 12 residues. CDR3 nucleotide sequence: TGTGCCAGCAGCCCCTACACCGGGGAGCTGTTTTTT. It specifies CASSPYTGELFF. Looking up the rest from reference TRBV9 and TRBJ2-2 gives the full variable domain: DSGVTQTPKHLITATGQRVTLRCSPRSGDLSVYWYQQSLDQGLQFLIQYYNGEERAKGNILERFSAQQFPDLHSELNLSSLELGDSALYFCASSPYTGELFFGEGSRLTVL.

The chain combines TRBV30 with TRBJ1-2; D unresolved. From germline, CDR1 is GTSNPN and CDR2 SVGIG (reference sequence). The CDR3 loop spans 14 amino acids. Trimming pared 7 bases from V and 0 bases from J, leaving 15 bases between. This chain's CDR3 is CASPGDLTNYGYTF. CDR3 nucleotides: TGTGCCTCACCCGGAGACCTAACTAACTATGGCTACACCTTC. Supplemented by reference TRBV30 and TRBJ1-2, the full variable domain reads SQTIHQWPATLVQPVGSPLSLECTVEGTSNPNLYWYRQAAGRGLQLLFYSVGIGQISSEVPQNLSASRPQDRQFILSSKKLLLSDSGFYLCASPGDLTNYGYTFGSGTRLTVV.

This clone was found a few times. The chain combines TRBV12-5 with TRBJ1-1; a weak D match, TRBD1 (5 bases). This CDR3 comprises 15 residues. Trimming removed 3 bases from V and 4 bases from J, with 15 bases in between. Germline V CDR1 and CDR2: LGHNT, FRNRAP. For the CDR3, the DNA is TGTGCTAGTGGTTTTCCCGGGGGGTCGAGCACTGAAGCTTTCTTT. Protein: CASGFPGGSSTEAFF.

The chain has TRBV7-2 and TRBJ1-1; D gene uncertain. The CDR3 spans 14 residues. The germline V gene encodes CDR1 SGHTA and CDR2 FQGNSA. V was trimmed by 3 bases and J by 8 bases, leaving 16 bases between them. This CDR3 is CASSFSFNTVEAFF. The CDR3 region has the DNA TGTGCCAGCAGCTTTTCATTCAACACCGTCGAAGCTTTCTTT.

Ten or more counts support this clone. The chain employs TRBV6-4 and TRBJ1-5, with TRBD1 as a possible D gene (5 bases). V lost 8 bases and J lost 0, with 20 bases in between. The CDR3 runs to 17 residues. In germline, CDR1 is MRHNA, CDR2 SNTAGT. CDR3 bases: TGTGCCAGCTCGCGGCAGGGAATGAGATATAGCAATCAGCCCCAGCATTTT. Protein sequence: CASSRQGMRYSNQPQHF.

The chain links TRBV18 to TRBJ1-2, with 7 bases that match TRBD1. V was clipped by 3 bases and J by 8 bases; unmatched bases: 15. Germline CDR1 is KGHSH and CDR2 is LQKENI. The CDR3 totals 16 residues. CDR3 coding DNA: TGTGCCAGCTCACCTCTCACCTCGACAGGGACCTTGGGCTACACCTTC. Protein product: CASSPLTSTGTLGYTF.

The chain's CDR3 is CASSLGGKGAQHF. Here the CDR3 DNA reads TGTGCCAGCAGCTTAGGGGGCAAGGGGGCCCAGCATTTT. V and J are TRBV6-5 and TRBJ1-5; TRBD1 matches at 7 bases. V shed 6 bases, J shed 11 bases, and the junction held 10 bases outside the gene matches. CDR3 length equals 13 residues. Germline CDR1 and CDR2: MNHEY and SVGAGI.

The chain has TRBV29-1 and TRBJ2-1; perhaps TRBD1 as D (6 bases). The length of the CDR3 is 12 residues. V was cut by 3 bases and J by 7 bases, with 10 bases left in between. Germline CDR1 is SQVTM and CDR2 is ANQGSEA. The DNA for the CDR3 is TGCAGCGTTGACAGGGGTGGGAATGAGCAGTTCTTC. Translated, it gives CSVDRGGNEQFF.

In regard to this clone: A junction end diverges from the germline sequence, so it may reflect a read error. This sequence joins TRBV29-1 and TRBJ2-5; tentatively, D is TRBD2 (7 bases). This CDR3 comprises 13 residues. From germline, CDR1 is SQVTM and CDR2 ANQGSEA. CDR3 in DNA: TGCAGCGGTGAATGGGGGCGGGAGTCGACCCAGTACTTC. Translated: CSGEWGRESTQYF.

V gene TRBV5-1 combines with J gene TRBJ2-7; D not certain. The germline gives CDR1 SGHRS, CDR2 YFSETQ. V lost 0 bases and J 2 bases, leaving 6 bases between the germline ends. The length of the CDR3 is 13 residues. The CDR3 DNA follows: TGCGCCAGCAGCTTGGGAGTCCCCTACGAGCAGTACTTC. Translated, it gives CASSLGVPYEQYF.

This chain uses TRBV20-1 with TRBJ2-4, with 8 bases matching TRBD2. This CDR3 region has 15 residues. Germline CDR1 reads DFQATT; CDR2 reads SNEGSKA (reference sequence). V gave up 3 bases and J gave up 0 bases; unmatched junction bases: 4. The CDR3, as DNA: TGCAGTGCTAGTTCTGCGGGAGGAGCCAAAAACATTCAGTACTTC. This translates into CSASSAGGAKNIQYF.

The chain recombines TRBV7-9 with TRBJ2-7; D perhaps matches TRBD2 (5 bases). CDR1 SEHNR and CDR2 FQNEAQ come from the germline V gene (reference sequence). V was clipped by 2 bases and J by 4 bases, with 9 bases between them. This CDR3 has 13 amino acids. The CDR3 loop is CASSLRETYEQYF. CDR3 nucleotide sequence: TGTGCCAGCAGCTTACGGGAAACTTACGAGCAGTACTTC. Variable domain in full (rest from reference TRBV7-9 and TRBJ2-7): DTGVSQNPRHKITKRGQNVTFRCDPISEHNRLYWYRQTLGQGPEFLTYFQNEAQLEKSRLLSDRFSAERPKGSFSTLEIQRTEQGDSAMYLCASSLRETYEQYFGPGTRLTVT.

The chain couples TRBV15 to TRBJ2-1; weak D call: TRBD2 (6 bases). The CDR3 length is 13 residues. The germline V and J ends were trimmed by 7 bases and 0 bases, with 7 bases remaining between them. Germline CDR1 and CDR2: LNHNV and YYDKDF (reference sequence). For the CDR3, the DNA is TGTGCCACCACGGGAGTCTCCTACAATGAGCAGTTCTTC. Protein sequence: CATTGVSYNEQFF.

This clone was detected once. The V gene is TRBV6-1, the J gene TRBJ2-7; D might be TRBD1 (7 bases). The CDR3 spans 14 residues. From germline, CDR1 is MNHNS and CDR2 SASEGT. V was pared by 3 bases and J by 9 bases, with 18 bases between. CDR3 in DNA: TGTGCCAGCAGTGACCTCAGGGGGGTGAGTGGGCAGTACTTC. This translates into CASSDLRGVSGQYF.

This clone was seen a few times. The chain joins TRBV5-5 to TRBJ1-1, with D maybe TRBD1 (6 bases). V was shortened by 2 bases and J by 5 bases, with 10 bases between the two germline ends. Looked up from germline, CDR1 is SGHKS and CDR2 is YYEKEE (reference sequence). The CDR3 loop spans 13 amino acids. The CDR3 sequence: CASSFNRETEAFF. DNA of the CDR3: TGTGCCAGCAGCTTTAACAGGGAGACTGAAGCTTTCTTT.

The chain carries TRBV6-5 and TRBJ1-3, with D perhaps TRBD1 (5 bases). V lost 6 bases and J 0 bases, leaving 9 bases between the germline ends. Germline assignment: CDR1 MNHEY and CDR2 SVGAGI. This CDR3 has 14 amino acids. CDR3 DNA: TGTGCCAGCAGAAAGGGGAACTCTGGAAACACCATATATTTT. This sequence encodes CASRKGNSGNTIYF.

The gene calls are TRBV11-2 and TRBJ2-7, with D tentatively TRBD1 (6 bases). The V gene's germline CDR1 is SGHAT and CDR2 FQNNGV. The germline V and J ends were trimmed by 10 bases and 2 bases, with 12 bases remaining between them. The CDR3 is made up of 12 amino acids. The CDR3 DNA reads as TGTGCCACACGGACAGCCACCTACGAGCAGTACTTC. This encodes CATRTATYEQYF.

The rearrangement links TRBV5-1 to TRBJ2-5; tentatively, D is TRBD2 (6 bases). CDR1 is SGHRS, CDR2 YFSETQ, per germline. The length of the CDR3 is 16 residues. V was trimmed by 4 bases and J by 2 bases, leaving 18 bases between them. The CDR3: CASSQVGAGSQETQYF. CDR3 sequence (DNA): TGCGCCAGCAGCCAGGTCGGGGCCGGGAGTCAAGAGACCCAGTACTTC. Variable domain in full (rest from reference TRBV5-1 and TRBJ2-5): KAGVTQTPRYLIKTRGQQVTLSCSPISGHRSVSWYQQTPGQGLQFLFEYFSETQRNKGNFPGRFSGRQFSNSRSEMNVSTLELGDSALYLCASSQVGAGSQETQYFGPGTRLLVL.

J is TRBJ2-3 and V is TRBV6-5; D gene unclear. Germline V gene sequence: CDR1 MNHEY, CDR2 SVGAGI. With 6 bases removed from V and 5 bases from J, the gap between germline ends came to 12 bases. This CDR3 spans 13 amino acids. CDR3 sequence reads: CASSTTVGDTQYF. Here the CDR3 DNA reads TGTGCCAGCAGCACCACAGTTGGAGATACGCAGTATTTT.

V and J are TRBV28 and TRBJ1-1, with 8 bases that match TRBD1. Germline CDR1 MDHEN, CDR2 SYDVKM. The CDR3 is 13 residues long. With 7 bases clipped from V and 3 bases from J, the junction kept 4 bases outside the gene matches. CDR3 in amino acids: CASTPTGDTEAFF. DNA of the CDR3: TGTGCCAGCACCCCGACAGGGGACACTGAAGCTTTCTTT.